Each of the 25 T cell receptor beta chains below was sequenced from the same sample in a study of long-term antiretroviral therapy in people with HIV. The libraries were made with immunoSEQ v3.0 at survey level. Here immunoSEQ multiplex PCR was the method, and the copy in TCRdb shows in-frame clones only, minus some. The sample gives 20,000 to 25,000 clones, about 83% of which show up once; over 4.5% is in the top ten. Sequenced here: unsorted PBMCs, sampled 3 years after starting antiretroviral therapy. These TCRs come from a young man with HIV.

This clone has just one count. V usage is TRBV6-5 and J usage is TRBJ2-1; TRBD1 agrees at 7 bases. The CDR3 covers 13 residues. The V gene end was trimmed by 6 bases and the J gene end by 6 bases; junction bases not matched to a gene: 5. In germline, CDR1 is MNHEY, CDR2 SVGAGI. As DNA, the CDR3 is TGTGCCAGCAGGCCGGGACAGACCAATGAGCAGTTCTTC. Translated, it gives CASRPGQTNEQFF.

CDR3 in amino acids: CASSFGQTKDTQYF. The CDR3 nucleotides are TGTGCCAGCAGTTTTGGGCAGACTAAGGACACGCAGTATTTT. J is TRBJ2-3 and V is TRBV28, with a tentative D call TRBD2 (5 bases). Trimming stripped 3 bases from V and 9 bases from J, with 16 bases between. In germline, CDR1 is MDHEN, CDR2 SYDVKM. CDR3 length: 14 amino acids.

CDR3 nucleotides: TGTGCCAGCAGCCTAGTGACAGCCAACACCGGGGAGCTGTTTTTT. Its translation is CASSLVTANTGELFF. The chain recombines TRBV11-2 with TRBJ2-2, with a weak D call TRBD1 (5 bases). V was cut by 5 bases and J by 2 bases, with 12 bases left in between. The CDR3 spans 15 residues. Germline CDR1 is SGHAT and CDR2 is FQNNGV.

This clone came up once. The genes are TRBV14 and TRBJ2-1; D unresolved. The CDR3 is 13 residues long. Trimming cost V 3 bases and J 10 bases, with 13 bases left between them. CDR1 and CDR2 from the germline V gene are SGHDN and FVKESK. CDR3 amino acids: CASSHPATPEQFF. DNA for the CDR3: TGTGCCAGCAGCCACCCTGCCACACCAGAGCAGTTCTTC.

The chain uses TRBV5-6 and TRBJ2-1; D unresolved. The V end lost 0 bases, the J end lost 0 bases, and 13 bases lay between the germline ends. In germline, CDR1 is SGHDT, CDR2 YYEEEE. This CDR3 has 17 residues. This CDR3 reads CASSLAEWRDSYNEQFF. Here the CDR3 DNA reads TGTGCCAGCAGCTTGGCCGAATGGAGAGACTCCTACAATGAGCAGTTCTTC.

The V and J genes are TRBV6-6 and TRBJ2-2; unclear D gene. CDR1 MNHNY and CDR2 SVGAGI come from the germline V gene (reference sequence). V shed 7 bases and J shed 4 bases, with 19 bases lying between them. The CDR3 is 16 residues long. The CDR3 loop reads CASTHYPSDSTGELFF. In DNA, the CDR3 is TGTGCCAGCACCCATTACCCCTCGGATAGCACCGGGGAGCTGTTTTTT.

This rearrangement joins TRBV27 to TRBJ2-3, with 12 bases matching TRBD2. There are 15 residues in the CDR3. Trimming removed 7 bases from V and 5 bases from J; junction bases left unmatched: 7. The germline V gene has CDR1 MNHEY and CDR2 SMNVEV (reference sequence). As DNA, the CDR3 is TGTGCCAGCAACCCCAAGACTAGCGGGAGAGATACGCAGTATTTT. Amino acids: CASNPKTSGRDTQYF.

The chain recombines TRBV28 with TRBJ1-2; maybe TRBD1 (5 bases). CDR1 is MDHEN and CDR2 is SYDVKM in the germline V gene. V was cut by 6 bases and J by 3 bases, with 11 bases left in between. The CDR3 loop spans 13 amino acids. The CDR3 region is CASRTGTDYGYTF. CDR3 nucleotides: TGTGCCAGCAGGACCGGGACGGACTATGGCTACACCTTC.

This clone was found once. CDR3 in amino acids: CASSTGGGSNEQFF. The CDR3 DNA is TGTGCCAGCAGCACAGGGGGGGGCAGCAATGAGCAGTTCTTC. V is TRBV6-1 and J is TRBJ2-1, with D perhaps matching TRBD1 (8 bases). Germline V gene lookup returns CDR1 MNHNS and CDR2 SASEGT. The V and J ends lost 6 bases and 6 bases respectively, with 15 bases between them. The CDR3 is made up of 14 amino acids.

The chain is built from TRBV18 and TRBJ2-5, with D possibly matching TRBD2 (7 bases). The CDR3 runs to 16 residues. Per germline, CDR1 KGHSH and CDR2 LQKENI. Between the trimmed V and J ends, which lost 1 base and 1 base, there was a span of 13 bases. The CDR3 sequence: CASSPRRGAGQETQYF. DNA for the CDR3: TGTGCCAGCTCACCACGTCGGGGGGCCGGCCAAGAGACCCAGTACTTC.

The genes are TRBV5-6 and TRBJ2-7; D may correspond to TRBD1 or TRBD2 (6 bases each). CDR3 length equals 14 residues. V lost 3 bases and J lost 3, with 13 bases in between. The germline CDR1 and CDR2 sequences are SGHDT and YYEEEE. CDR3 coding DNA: TGTGCCAGCAGCTACGGAGGGGGTGGCTACGAGCAGTACGTC. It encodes CASSYGGGGYEQYV.

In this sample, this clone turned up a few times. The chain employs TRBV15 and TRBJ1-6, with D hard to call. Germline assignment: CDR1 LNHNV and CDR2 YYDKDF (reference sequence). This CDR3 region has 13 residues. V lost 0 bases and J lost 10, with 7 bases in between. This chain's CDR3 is CATSRDQVSPLHF. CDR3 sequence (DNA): TGTGCCACCAGCAGAGATCAGGTATCACCCCTCCACTTT.

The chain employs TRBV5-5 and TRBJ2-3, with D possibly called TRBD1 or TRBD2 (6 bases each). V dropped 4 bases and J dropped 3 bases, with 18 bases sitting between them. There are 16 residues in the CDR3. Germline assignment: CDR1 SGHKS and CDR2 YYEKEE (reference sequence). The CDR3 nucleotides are TGTGCCAGCAGCCGGGGTGGGGGGCCCCAGACAGATACGCAGTATTTT. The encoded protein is CASSRGGGPQTDTQYF.

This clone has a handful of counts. CDR3 DNA: TGTGCCACCAGCAGGGGACGGACTTACTACGAGCAGTACGTC. Protein sequence: CATSRGRTYYEQYV. The chain links TRBV15 to TRBJ2-7; D is tentatively TRBD1 or TRBD2 (5 bases each). The CDR3 loop spans 14 amino acids. The V end was cut by 3 bases, the J end by 3 bases, with 12 bases between. Germline V gives CDR1 LNHNV, CDR2 YYDKDF (reference sequence).

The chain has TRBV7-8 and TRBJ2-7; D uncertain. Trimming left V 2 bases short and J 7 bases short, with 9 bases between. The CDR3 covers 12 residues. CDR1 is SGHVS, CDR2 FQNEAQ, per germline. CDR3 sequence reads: CASSLTLREQYV. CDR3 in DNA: TGTGCCAGCAGCTTAACTCTGCGAGAGCAGTACGTC.

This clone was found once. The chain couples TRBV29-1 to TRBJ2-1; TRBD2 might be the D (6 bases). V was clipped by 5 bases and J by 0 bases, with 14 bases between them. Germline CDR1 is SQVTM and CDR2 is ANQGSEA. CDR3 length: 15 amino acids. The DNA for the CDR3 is TGCAGCGTTCCACCGGGGGTGAGCTCCTACAATGAGCAGTTCTTC. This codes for CSVPPGVSSYNEQFF.

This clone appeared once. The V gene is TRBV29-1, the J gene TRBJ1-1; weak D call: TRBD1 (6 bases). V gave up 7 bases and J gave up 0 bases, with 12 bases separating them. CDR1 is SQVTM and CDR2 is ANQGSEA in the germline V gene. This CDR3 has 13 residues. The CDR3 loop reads CSAEGVLNTEAFF. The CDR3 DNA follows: TGCAGCGCGGAGGGGGTCCTGAACACTGAAGCTTTCTTT. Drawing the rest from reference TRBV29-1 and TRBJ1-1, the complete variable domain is SAVISQKPSRDICQRGTSLTIQCQVDSQVTMMFWYRQQPGQSLTLIATANQGSEATYESGFVIDKFPISRPNLTFSTLTVSNMSPEDSSIYLCSAEGVLNTEAFFGQGTRLTVV.

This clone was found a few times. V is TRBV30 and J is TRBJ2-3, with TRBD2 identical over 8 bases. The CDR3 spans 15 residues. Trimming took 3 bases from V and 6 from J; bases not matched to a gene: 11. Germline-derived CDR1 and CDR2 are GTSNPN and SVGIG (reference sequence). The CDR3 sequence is CAWRVGRGDADTQYF. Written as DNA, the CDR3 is TGTGCCTGGAGGGTAGGGCGGGGGGACGCGGATACGCAGTATTTT.

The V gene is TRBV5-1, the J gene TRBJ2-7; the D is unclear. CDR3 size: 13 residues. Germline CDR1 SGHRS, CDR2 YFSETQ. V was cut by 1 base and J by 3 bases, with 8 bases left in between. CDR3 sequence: CASSLYGSYEQYV. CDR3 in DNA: TGCGCCAGCAGCTTGTATGGCAGCTACGAGCAGTACGTC.

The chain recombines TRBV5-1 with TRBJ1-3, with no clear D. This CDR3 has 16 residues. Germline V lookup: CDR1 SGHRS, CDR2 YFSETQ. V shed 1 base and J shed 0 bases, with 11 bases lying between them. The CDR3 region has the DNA TGCGCCAGCAGCTTGACCCAGGCCGGCTCTGGAAACACCATATATTTT. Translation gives CASSLTQAGSGNTIYF.

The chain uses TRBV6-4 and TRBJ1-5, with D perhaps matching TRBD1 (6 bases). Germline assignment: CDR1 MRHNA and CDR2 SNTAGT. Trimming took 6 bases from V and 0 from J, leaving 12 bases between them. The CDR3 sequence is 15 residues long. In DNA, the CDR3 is TGTGCCAGCAGACCGGACAGACATAGCAATCAGCCCCAGCATTTT. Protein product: CASRPDRHSNQPQHF.

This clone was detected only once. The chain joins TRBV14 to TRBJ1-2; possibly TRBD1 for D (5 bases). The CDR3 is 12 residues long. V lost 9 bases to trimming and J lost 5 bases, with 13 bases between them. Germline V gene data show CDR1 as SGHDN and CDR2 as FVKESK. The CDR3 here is CARKTGRYGYTF. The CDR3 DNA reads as TGTGCCAGGAAAACGGGACGTTATGGCTACACCTTC.

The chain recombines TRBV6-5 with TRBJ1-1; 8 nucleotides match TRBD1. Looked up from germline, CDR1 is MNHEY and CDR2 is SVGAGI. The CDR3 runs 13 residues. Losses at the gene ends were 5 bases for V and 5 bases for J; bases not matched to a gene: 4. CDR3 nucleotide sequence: TGTGCCAGCAGTAGACAGGGGAGGACTGAAGCTTTCTTT. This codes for CASSRQGRTEAFF.

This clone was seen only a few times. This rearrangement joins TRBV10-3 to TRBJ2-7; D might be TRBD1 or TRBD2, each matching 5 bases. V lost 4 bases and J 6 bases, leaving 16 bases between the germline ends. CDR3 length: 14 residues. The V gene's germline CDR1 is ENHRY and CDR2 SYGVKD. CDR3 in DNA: TGTGCCATCAGTGGCGGTGTTGGGGGATTCGAGCAGTACTTC. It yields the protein CAISGGVGGFEQYF.

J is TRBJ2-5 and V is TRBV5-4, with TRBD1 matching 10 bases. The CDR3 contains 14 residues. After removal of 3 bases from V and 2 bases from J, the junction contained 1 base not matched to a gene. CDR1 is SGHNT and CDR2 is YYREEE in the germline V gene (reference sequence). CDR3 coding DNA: TGTGCCAGCAGCTCGGGACAGGGGCAAGAGACCCAGTACTTC. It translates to CASSSGQGQETQYF.